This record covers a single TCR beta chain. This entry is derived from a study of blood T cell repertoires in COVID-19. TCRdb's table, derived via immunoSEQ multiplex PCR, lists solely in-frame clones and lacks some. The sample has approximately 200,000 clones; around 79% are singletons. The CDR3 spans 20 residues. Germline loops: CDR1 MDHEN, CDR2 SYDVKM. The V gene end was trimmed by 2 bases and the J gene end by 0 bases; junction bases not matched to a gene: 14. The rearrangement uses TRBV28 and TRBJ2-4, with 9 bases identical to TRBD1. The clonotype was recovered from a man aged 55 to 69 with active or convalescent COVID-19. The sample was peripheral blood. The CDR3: CASSLTGTGLRSGAKNIQYF. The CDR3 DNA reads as TGTGCCAGCAGTTTAACCGGGACAGGGCTAAGATCGGGAGCCAAAAACATTCAGTACTTC.